This T cell receptor beta chain derives from a study of spatial heterogeneity in lung cancer (dated by TCRdb to about 2019). With respect to the entire study: Beta-chain transcripts were consistently detected in greater numbers than alpha-chain transcripts, which likely reflected higher beta-chain transcript abundance. In non-small cell lung cancer, the study quantitatively compared TCR alpha and beta repertoires across several tumor regions, matched nontumor lung, and blood. TCR repertoire features were related to nonsynonymous mutation counts determined by whole-exome sequencing of tumor tissue. In the raw uncorrected reads, each unique combination of TCR and UMI appeared more than ten times on average. Both alpha and beta chains were TCR-sequenced in samples taken at surgery, namely 220 tumor regions, around 70 matched nontumor lung samples and some 53 PBMC samples. Results the study describes overall, beyond this receptor: Additional single-cell paired TCR alpha and beta sequencing was considered necessary to confirm, at a functional level, the hypothesis that regional TCRs recognize regional mutations. Ubiquitous expanded tumor TCRs were detected in blood more often at tumor resection than at routine follow-up.

For this clonotype: Its binding antigen is unknown. No much larger clone is present one base from it, and per-base qualities are unavailable.

The method behind the library was 5' RACE. TCRdb shows the sequencer as NextSeq 500. To allow correction of PCR and sequencing errors, the TCR library protocol tagged every TCR cDNA molecule with a unique molecular identifier. Processing in the source paper ran as follows. Decombinator tools were used for TCR identification, UMI-based error correction and CDR3 extraction. Expanded TCRs were defined as those above a frequency of 2 per 1,000, corresponding to the top 1% of the tumor frequency distribution. Renyi diversity was computed with the R vegan package after each repertoire had been subsampled 100 times to 5,000 TCRs. CDR3 similarity networks were built from amino acid triplet string-kernel similarity, with CDR3s being connected when pairwise similarity was above 0.82. TCRdb reprocessed the public reads (quality trimming at Q25 with fastp, clone calling with MiXCR) and kept in-frame beta chains. Rows are combined by CDR3 protein, so each entry shows the most common genes and DNA. For this entry, the V and J calls and clone size follow TCRdb and not the study's own pipeline. The sample table contains some 41,000 distinct CDR3 sequences; only one count was recorded for nearly 7% of them. The ten largest clones capture 43% of the sample.

What the time point label conveys for this sample: sample taken at primary tumor resection. Donors were around 71 patients with early-stage, untreated non-small cell lung cancer from the lung TRACERx cohort. For TCR sequencing, whole RNA was extracted from tumor and nontumor lung tissue, or from cryopreserved PBMC samples, and no cell sorting was done. Patients were selected for TCR sequencing only if sufficient RNA was available from at least two tumor regions. The CDR3 sequence holds 17 residues, the cysteine and phenylalanine included. Solely the CDR3 DNA is kept, with 51 bases framed from the first base. From a lookup of the germline V gene, CDR1 and CDR2 are SGDLS and YYNGEE. Trimming at the junction amounts to 0 bases on V and 1 base on J, and the germline ends lie 15 bases apart.

In this chain, TRBV9 is recombined with TRBJ2-3; TRBD1 is a possible D gene, resting on 6 matching bases. The sequencing used PBMCs, collected at surgery. The receptor's source is a female donor with early-stage non-small cell lung cancer. The nucleotide sequence reads TGTGCCAGCAGCGTAGAGGGGGTTGCGTTCGGCACAGATACGCAGTATTTT. Its amino acids are CASSVEGVAFGTDTQYF. The entire variable domain, with the stretches around the CDR3 drawn from the reference TRBV9 and TRBJ2-3 proteins, is DSGVTQTPKHLITATGQRVTLRCSPRSGDLSVYWYQQSLDQGLQFLIQYYNGEERAKGNILERFSAQQFPDLHSELNLSSLELGDSALYFCASSVEGVAFGTDTQYFGPGTRLTVL.